This T cell receptor beta chain was captured by sequencing in a study of T-cell memory formation after mild COVID-19. One entry per CDR3 protein results from TCRdb running MiXCR on the 5' RACE reads. The data contain about 100,000 distinct CDR3 sequences, 14% of them singletons. Notes on this clonotype: The junction departs from germline at one end; a sequencing error may be responsible.

CDR1 is SGHAT, CDR2 FQNNGV, per germline. This CDR3 contains 16 residues. The chain links TRBV11-2 to TRBJ2-2, with D unclear. The sequenced material came from PBMCs or a T cell subset sorted from them (not recorded which). This TCR derives from a man between 18 and 35 years old who had mild COVID-19 (a few samples of this study predate the infection). Cell type and time point are not known. CDR3 sequence (DNA): TGTGCCAGCAGATTAGATCTGCCGGTATACACCGGGGAGCTGTTTTTT. Its protein product is CASRLDLPVYTGELFF.